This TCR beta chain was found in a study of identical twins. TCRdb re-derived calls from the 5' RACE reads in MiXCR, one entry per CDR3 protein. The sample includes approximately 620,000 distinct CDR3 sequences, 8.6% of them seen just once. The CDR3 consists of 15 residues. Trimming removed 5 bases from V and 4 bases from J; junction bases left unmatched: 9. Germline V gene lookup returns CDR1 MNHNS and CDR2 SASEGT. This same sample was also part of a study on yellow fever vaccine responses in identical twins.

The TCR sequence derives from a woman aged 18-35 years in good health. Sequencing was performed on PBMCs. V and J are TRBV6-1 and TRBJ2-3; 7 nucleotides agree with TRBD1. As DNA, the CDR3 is TGTGCCAGCAGTCCAGGGGGATTGGGGCCAGATACGCAGTATTTT. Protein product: CASSPGGLGPDTQYF.